This T cell receptor beta chain emerged from a study of T-cell reconstitution after alpha-beta-depleted transplantation in children. Overall study results and limits: Certain patients had high TCRbeta diversity at day 60, and it came from recipient T cells and thymic progenitors that survived.

Library preparation (for TCRbeta) was performed with unique molecular identifiers. TCRdb used MiXCR to reprocess the PCR reads, holding one entry per CDR3 protein. The sample lists 300,000 to 400,000 distinct CDR3 sequences, 15% to 20% occurring once. This CDR3 comprises 17 residues. The germline CDR1 and CDR2 sequences are SGHVS and FNYEAQ. The V gene lost 3 bases and the J gene lost 2 bases, with 18 bases spanning the gap. As regards this clonotype: Its antigen is not identified.

This chain links TRBV7-6 with TRBJ2-3, with D possibly being TRBD1 or TRBD2 (5 bases each). The input for sequencing was PBMCs, mostly from graft donor cells, taken 360 days after TCRalphabeta/CD19-depleted stem cell transplant. This TCR was sampled from a male patient aged 2-9 years who had a stem cell transplant for acute lymphoblastic leukemia, so the T cells may come from the graft donor. For the CDR3, the DNA is TGTGCCAGCAGCTTGAATTGGCGAGGGGCGACCACAGATACGCAGTATTTT. It encodes CASSLNWRGATTDTQYF. Full variable domain (rest looked up from reference TRBV7-6 and TRBJ2-3): GAGVSQSPRYKVTKRGQDVALRCDPISGHVSLYWYRQALGQGPEFLTYFNYEAQQDKSGLPNDRFSAERPEGSISTLTIQRTEQRDSAMYRCASSLNWRGATTDTQYFGPGTRLTVL.